This T cell receptor (beta chain) was sequenced during a study of T cells in localized non-small cell lung cancer (TCRdb year 2020). About the investigation overall: The study analyzed T cell repertoires of 236 early-stage NSCLC patients, comparing tumors and uninvolved tumor-adjacent lungs. The cohort comprised a few hundred treatment-naïve NSCLC patients with resected, localized lung tumors. NSCLC patients had a mean age of roughly 66 years, and 120 to 150 were male and more than 90 female.

General study outcomes and caveats: Uninvolved tumor-adjacent lung showed the highest T cell clonality, higher than tumor, which suggests more focused antigenic responses in the uninvolved tumor-adjacent lung. Because the study design was exploratory, TCR variables were selected using unadjusted p-values without false-discovery rate correction. Because multi-region sequencing of the tumors was not done, intratumor heterogeneity could not be ruled out. Higher blood T cell density associated with longer overall survival, while higher adjacent-lung clonality associated with shorter survival. Of the top 100 tumor clones, a median of approximately 60 were detected in paired uninvolved adjacent lung; under 35 were also among that lung's top 100.

CDR1 and CDR2 are read off the germline V gene (reference sequence) as PRHDT and FYEKMQ. The CDR3, cysteine through phenylalanine, is 19 amino acids long. The sequence is cut down to CDR3 DNA, 57 bases in frame from base 1. The junction shows trimming of 2 bases on V and 0 bases on J, plus 20 bases between the germline ends. At diagnosis, peripheral blood, uninvolved tumor-adjacent lung and tumor were collected and were preserved as a mix of fresh-frozen and FFPE material. For TCR repertoire profiling, the blood samples were analyzed as peripheral blood mononuclear cells. As to this clone: Its recognized antigen is unknown. The input lacks base qualities; no much larger clone sits a single base away.

The immunoSEQ Assay was used to sequence TCR beta CDR3 regions from DNA. As for the authors' bioinformatics: To compute T cell density, TCR beta template counts were normalized to usable DNA, which was estimated by amplifying housekeeping genes. Richness was estimated with the preseqR package, extrapolating to 400,000 templates for PBMC samples and 120,000 templates for tissue samples. Clonality was calculated as one minus Pielou's evenness. Tissue-enriched TCRs were identified by differential abundance testing using productive amino-acid clonotypes, minimum total count 5 and alpha 0.1. Repertoire overlap between compartments was quantified with the Jaccard Index and Morisita Overlap Index. GLIPH clustered TCR beta CDR3s with public tetramer-defined viral CDR3s; viral motifs required at least three viral sequences plus V-gene enrichment. TCRdb took over this immuneACCESS table, retaining in-frame rearrangements with V and J assigned. Such tables are incomplete; in checked studies, under half of the missing clones stem from an unresolved V gene, and the remainder is unexplained. The DNA gave D and trimming, while V, J and clone size come from that table. For this sample the table gives around 50,000 clones, of which more than 80% were detected only once. 4.5% to 5.5% of the sample belongs to the ten largest clones.

Recombination connected TRBV13 to TRBJ1-3; a tentative D call is TRBD1 (5 bases match). Source: peripheral blood, taken before any cancer treatment. The sequence came from a woman aged 40-69 years with stage I lung adenocarcinoma. The nucleotide sequence is given as TGTGCCAGCAGCTTAAGCGGCAGGGCCTCTACTCTCTCTGGAAACACCATATATTTT. This encodes CASSLSGRASTLSGNTIYF.